The clone carrying this T cell receptor beta chain was found a few times. The antigen remains undetermined. From the reads, TCRdb called clonotypes with MiXCR, one entry per CDR3 protein. The sample consists of about 360,000 distinct CDR3 sequences, around 18% of them appearing once. This sample was included in a study of T cell repertoires in cytomegalovirus infection. Study details: In public TCR beta signatures, there were indications of both CMV infection and matching HLA type.

This CDR3 comprises 13 residues. Germline V lookup: CDR1 MNHEY, CDR2 SVGAGI. V was shortened by 2 bases and J by 10 bases, with 12 bases between the two germline ends. Regarding the study as a whole: Carriage of CMV together with the relevant HLA was identifiable through cumulative public TCR beta family frequency. CMV-specific TCR beta clonotypes restricted by HLA-C were the ones dominating the ex vivo response.

The gene calls are TRBV6-5 and TRBJ2-1, with TRBD2 as a possible D gene (6 bases). The specimen sequenced was PBMCs. This receptor was identified in a human donor in good health (CMV status not recorded). Some clones in this sample may be carry-over from other donors' samples. CDR3 bases: TGTGCCAGCAGTTACACAATCGGGGGAGAGCAGTTCTTC. It encodes CASSYTIGGEQFF.